A single sample is the source of the 2 T cell receptor beta chains below, sequenced in a study of T cells in tuberculosis. After thawing and overnight rest, PBMC were stained with GMM-loaded CD1B tetramer, viability dye and anti-CD3 for sorting. C32 glucose monomycolate from Rhodococcus equi was loaded onto the CD1B tetramers. The data were produced by immunoSEQ multiplex PCR, yet TCRdb's version contains in-frame clones alone and is incomplete. The table has 80,000 to 100,000 clones, around 90% seen once. Sequenced: CD1b-GMM tetramer-negative cells sorted from PBMCs. These receptors were collected from an adult woman with latent tuberculosis.

The chain employs TRBV2 and TRBJ2-5; the match to TRBD2 covers 11 bases. Germline V CDR1 and CDR2: SNHLY, FYNNEI. With V trimmed by 6 bases and J by 5 bases, 8 bases remained unmatched. The length of the CDR3 is 15 residues. CDR3 DNA sequence: TGTGCCAGCAGAGGCTTAGCGGGGGGGCCGGAGACCCAGTACTTC. It is translated as CASRGLAGGPETQYF.

The sample holds a few counts of this clone. The genes are TRBV4-2 and TRBJ2-3, with 12 positions matching TRBD2. The CDR3 spans 18 residues. Germline V CDR1 and CDR2: LGHNA, YNFKEQ. V was pared by 4 bases and J by 1 base, with 9 bases of the junction left unmatched. The CDR3, as DNA: TGTGCCAGCAGCCCTAATCTAGCGGGGGGGCCCGGCACAGATACGCAGTATTTT. This gives the protein CASSPNLAGGPGTDTQYF.